The 27 T cell receptor beta chains reported below all come from one sample, sequenced in a study of CD8+ T cells in alopecia areata. Extraction of RNA preceded its reverse transcription into cDNA, which served as the sequencing template. Clones were sequenced by immunoSEQ multiplex PCR, and TCRdb holds only the in-frame ones, with some missing. The sample consists of approximately 150,000 clones, approximately 70% of them appearing once. The material sequenced was CD8+ T cells sorted from blood, taken at week 0. The receptors come from a human donor with alopecia areata.

This clone has just a few counts. Different DNA sequences within this sample yield the same CDR3. The rearrangement joins TRBV29-1 to TRBJ2-7; maybe TRBD2 (5 bases). Germline V gene lookup returns CDR1 SQVTM and CDR2 ANQGSEA. This CDR3 has 13 amino acids. V lost 6 bases to trimming and J lost 0 bases, with 12 bases between them. The CDR3 sequence is CSVSTGNSYEQYF. CDR3 sequence (DNA): TGCAGCGTCTCGACGGGAAACTCCTACGAGCAGTACTTC.

The J gene is TRBJ1-6, the V gene TRBV5-4; 8 positions agree with TRBD1. The CDR3 loop spans 15 amino acids. V lost 9 bases to trimming and J lost 7 bases; unmatched junction nucleotides: 12. CDR1 and CDR2 (germline): SGHNT, YYREEE (reference sequence). CDR3 residues: CATGRQGYDNSPLHF. CDR3 coding DNA: TGTGCCACGGGGAGACAGGGGTACGACAATTCACCCCTCCACTTT.

This rearrangement joins TRBV27 to TRBJ2-1; D gene uncertain. The CDR3 has 12 residues. Trimming removed 5 bases from V and 6 bases from J, with 8 bases in between. Germline-derived CDR1 and CDR2 are MNHEY and SMNVEV (reference sequence). This CDR3 is CASSKVRNEQFF. CDR3 DNA: TGTGCCAGCAGTAAAGTTCGCAATGAGCAGTTCTTC.

This clone was found a few times. The gene calls are TRBV30 and TRBJ2-7; 8 bases match TRBD1. This CDR3 has 14 residues. Trimming removed 3 bases from V and 3 bases from J; junction bases left unmatched: 7. Germline loops: CDR1 GTSNPN, CDR2 SVGIG (reference sequence). The CDR3 DNA reads TGTGCCTGGAGGAAGACAGGGGCCAACTACGAGCAGTACTTC. This codes for CAWRKTGANYEQYF.

The chain recombines TRBV4-1 with TRBJ2-1, with D perhaps TRBD2 (5 bases). The CDR3 runs to 13 residues. Trimming removed 6 bases at V and 0 bases at J, with 6 bases between. Germline V gene lookup returns CDR1 MGHRA and CDR2 YSYEKL. The CDR3 sequence is CASSGGSYNEQFF. The CDR3 DNA follows: TGCGCCAGCAGTGGAGGCTCCTACAATGAGCAGTTCTTC.

This chain links TRBV6-5 with TRBJ1-4; no reliable D call. Trimming pared 0 bases from V and 6 bases from J, leaving 11 bases between. CDR1 MNHEY and CDR2 SVGAGI come from the germline V gene. The CDR3 length is 15 residues. The chain's CDR3 is CASSYSAEADEKLFF. The CDR3 DNA is TGTGCCAGCAGTTACTCCGCAGAGGCGGATGAAAAACTGTTTTTT.

This clone has a handful of counts. The chain combines TRBV9 with TRBJ2-1, with D possibly TRBD2 on 6 matching bases. The CDR3 runs to 13 residues. CDR1 and CDR2 (germline): SGDLS, YYNGEE. Trimming left V 9 bases short and J 4 bases short, with 14 bases between. For the CDR3, the DNA is TGTGCCACAAAGGGACTCCCTTACAATGAGCAGTTCTTC. Translation gives CATKGLPYNEQFF.

The CDR3 sequence: CASKLSGTPKETQYF. The CDR3 DNA reads as TGTGCCAGTAAGTTATCCGGGACACCGAAAGAGACCCAGTACTTC. J is TRBJ2-5 and V is TRBV19; D might be TRBD1 (6 bases). The CDR3 sequence is 15 residues long. CDR1 and CDR2 from the germline V gene are LNHDA and SQIVND (reference sequence). V gave up 7 bases and J gave up 3 bases, with 18 bases separating them.

The J gene is TRBJ1-2, the V gene TRBV6-5, with no clear D. Germline loops: CDR1 MNHEY, CDR2 SVGAGI. V was pared by 5 bases and J by 7 bases, with 17 bases between. The CDR3 extends over 14 amino acids. The CDR3 protein is CASSDTSGIFGYTF. For the CDR3, the DNA is TGTGCCAGCAGTGACACCTCGGGGATTTTTGGCTACACCTTC.

The chain employs TRBV6-5 and TRBJ2-7, with D possibly being TRBD1 (5 bases). Germline V CDR1 and CDR2: MNHEY, SVGAGI. The CDR3 runs 14 residues. Trimming pared 0 bases from V and 2 bases from J, leaving 8 bases between. The chain's CDR3 is CASSYSAGTYEQYF. The CDR3 region has the DNA TGTGCCAGCAGTTACTCGGCAGGGACCTACGAGCAGTACTTC.

The rearrangement uses TRBV2 and TRBJ2-7; D not certain. V was pared by 4 bases and J by 7 bases, with 14 bases between. The germline gives CDR1 SNHLY, CDR2 FYNNEI. This CDR3 has 13 residues. The CDR3 loop is CASSGPPPLEQYF. The CDR3 DNA reads as TGTGCCAGCAGTGGTCCGCCACCTCTGGAGCAGTACTTC.

The chain has TRBV7-3 and TRBJ2-1; 10 bases match TRBD1. Trimming removed 5 bases from V and 2 bases from J; junction bases left unmatched: 3. CDR3 length: 15 amino acids. CDR1 SGHTA and CDR2 FQGTGA come from the germline V gene. This CDR3 is CASSPGTGAYNEQFF. The CDR3 nucleotides are TGTGCCAGCAGCCCCGGGACAGGGGCCTACAATGAGCAGTTCTTC.

In this sample, this clone turned up a few times. The chain links TRBV15 to TRBJ2-3, with 8 positions matching TRBD2. The trim removed 5 bases at V and 6 bases at J, leaving 13 bases unmatched. This CDR3 is built from 16 residues. In germline, CDR1 is LNHNV, CDR2 YYDKDF (reference sequence). The CDR3 DNA is TGTGCCACCAGCCGGTCTCGGGGGGGGCTATGGGATACGCAGTATTTT. Residues: CATSRSRGGLWDTQYF.

The gene calls are TRBV7-9 and TRBJ1-1; D uncertain. The germline gives CDR1 SEHNR, CDR2 FQNEAQ (reference sequence). The CDR3 has 11 residues. Trimming left V 2 bases short and J 8 bases short, with 6 bases between. The CDR3 protein is CASSLRWEAFF. In nucleotides, the CDR3 is TGTGCCAGCAGCTTAAGGTGGGAAGCTTTCTTT.

DNA of the CDR3: TGCAGCGCCCCGGCCAGCTTGGGAAATGAGCAGTTCTTC. This sequence encodes CSAPASLGNEQFF. The V and J genes are TRBV29-1 and TRBJ2-1; D is unclear. Germline V gene sequence: CDR1 SQVTM, CDR2 ANQGSEA. There are 13 residues in the CDR3. Between the trimmed V and J ends, which lost 7 bases and 7 bases, there was a span of 17 bases.

This clone was detected once. The chain is built from TRBV15 and TRBJ2-3, with D unresolved. The V gene lost 4 bases and the J gene lost 4 bases, with 9 bases spanning the gap. This CDR3 is 13 amino acids long. In germline, CDR1 is LNHNV, CDR2 YYDKDF (reference sequence). The CDR3 sequence is CATSTALADTQYF. The CDR3 region has the DNA TGTGCCACCAGCACAGCTCTCGCAGATACGCAGTATTTT. The complete variable domain, with remaining parts taken from reference TRBV15 and TRBJ2-3, reads DAMVIQNPRYQVTQFGKPVTLSCSQTLNHNVMYWYQQKSSQAPKLLFHYYDKDFNNEADTPDNFQSRRPNTSFCFLDIRSPGLGDTAMYLCATSTALADTQYFGPGTRLTVL.

The genes are TRBV7-9 and TRBJ2-1; no clear D gene. Trimming cost V 1 base and J 7 bases, with 5 bases left between them. From germline, CDR1 is SEHNR and CDR2 FQNEAQ (reference sequence). The CDR3 loop spans 12 amino acids. As DNA, the CDR3 is TGTGCCAGCAGCTTAGGACGGAATGAGCAGTTCTTC. This sequence encodes CASSLGRNEQFF.

The gene calls are TRBV7-8 and TRBJ2-1, with 15 nucleotides matching TRBD2. Germline V gene lookup returns CDR1 SGHVS and CDR2 FQNEAQ. This CDR3 comprises 20 residues. V shed 5 bases, J shed 0 bases, and the junction held 11 bases outside the gene matches. The CDR3 region is CASSNPGTSGGPSSYNEQFF. For the CDR3, the DNA is TGTGCCAGCAGCAACCCCGGGACTAGCGGGGGGCCGAGCTCCTACAATGAGCAGTTCTTC.

This clone was seen only once. The rearrangement uses TRBV27 and TRBJ2-7; 7 nucleotides agree with TRBD1. The V segment lost 4 bases and the J segment 5 bases; nucleotides outside the gene matches: 8. This CDR3 comprises 14 residues. Germline CDR1 is MNHEY and CDR2 is SMNVEV (reference sequence). CDR3 nucleotides: TGTGCCAGCAGTTGGAACAGGGGAACGAACGAGCAGTACTTC. Protein sequence: CASSWNRGTNEQYF.

This clone was observed once. The chain combines TRBV14 with TRBJ2-1; D is unresolved. Germline CDR1 reads SGHDN; CDR2 reads FVKESK. The CDR3 has 11 residues. V lost 0 bases to trimming and J lost 13 bases, with 7 bases between them. This CDR3 reads CASSQDRRQFF. CDR3 DNA sequence: TGTGCCAGCAGCCAAGACAGGAGACAGTTCTTC.

This chain's CDR3 is CAWSTRSYEQYF. The CDR3 DNA reads TGTGCCTGGAGTACCCGGTCCTACGAGCAGTACTTC. The rearrangement uses TRBV30 and TRBJ2-7, with D uncertain. The CDR3 sequence is 12 residues long. The V and J ends lost 2 bases and 1 base respectively, with 6 bases between them. CDR1 is GTSNPN and CDR2 is SVGIG in the germline V gene (reference sequence).

Comments on this clone: One junction end disagrees with the germline gene, perhaps due to a read error. The V call is TRBV4-1, the J call TRBJ2-2; no definite D call. CDR1 and CDR2 (germline): MGHRA, YSYEKL. The CDR3 is 12 amino acids. The CDR3 region is CASSQNAGELFF. CDR3 in DNA: TGCGCCAGCAGCCAGAACGCCGGGGAGCTGTTTTTT.

This rearrangement joins TRBV27 to TRBJ2-7; D is possibly TRBD2 (6 bases). The germline V gene encodes CDR1 MNHEY and CDR2 SMNVEV (reference sequence). The germline V and J ends were trimmed by 6 bases and 5 bases, with 20 bases remaining between them. CDR3 length: 15 residues. Written as DNA, the CDR3 is TGTGCCAGCAGCGTCGTGGGGGGACGGACGGACGAGCAGTACTTC. It codes for CASSVVGGRTDEQYF.

The table lists this clone with a few counts. The chain has TRBV28 and TRBJ2-2; 7 nucleotides agree with TRBD1. This CDR3 spans 15 amino acids. Germline V gene data show CDR1 as MDHEN and CDR2 as SYDVKM. V shed 3 bases, J shed 5 bases, and the junction held 6 bases outside the gene matches. Here the CDR3 DNA reads TGTGCCAGCAGTTTGTACAGGGGCGGGACCGGGGAGCTGTTTTTT. It codes for CASSLYRGGTGELFF.

This clone was seen once. The J gene is TRBJ2-5, the V gene TRBV25-1; 8 bases map to TRBD2. J lost 2 bases, V lost 5 bases, and 4 bases had no gene match. CDR1 MGHDK and CDR2 SYGVNS come from the germline V gene. The CDR3 sequence is 14 residues long. This CDR3 is CASSPGGGQETQYF. CDR3 in DNA: TGTGCCAGCAGTCCCGGGGGGGGTCAAGAGACCCAGTACTTC.

V gene TRBV27 combines with J gene TRBJ1-2, with D perhaps matching TRBD1 (6 bases). The V end lost 6 bases, the J end lost 7 bases, and 21 bases lay between the germline ends. From germline, CDR1 is MNHEY and CDR2 SMNVEV (reference sequence). The CDR3 is made up of 15 amino acids. This CDR3 reads CASRPRQGFVRGYTF. For the CDR3, the DNA is TGTGCCAGCAGACCGCGGCAGGGGTTTGTGCGTGGCTACACCTTC.

V usage is TRBV9 and J usage is TRBJ1-6; D gene uncertain. This CDR3 contains 14 residues. CDR1 SGDLS and CDR2 YYNGEE come from the germline V gene. V gave up 4 bases and J gave up 6 bases, with 11 bases separating them. The CDR3 bases are TGTGCCAGCAGCCCGACGATGGGTAATTCACCCCTCCACTTT. Protein product: CASSPTMGNSPLHF.